The 4 T cell receptor beta chains given below trace back to one sample, sequenced in a study of T-cell reconstitution after alpha-beta-depleted transplantation in children. General observations from the study: Newly produced T cells mostly accounted for T-cell counts and diversity one year post-transplant.

Construction of the TCRbeta library involved unique molecular identifiers. A single record per CDR3 protein comes from TCRdb applying MiXCR to the PCR reads. The sample consists of about 300,000 distinct CDR3 sequences, 7.5% to 9% of them appearing once. These receptors have no known antigen. The sequences come from peripheral blood, collected 360 days after TCRalphabeta/CD19-depleted stem cell transplant. The receptor set was obtained from a female patient between 2 and 15 years old who had a stem cell transplant for Fanconi anemia, so the T cells may come from the graft donor.

This clonotype has at least ten counts. This chain uses TRBV6-5 with TRBJ1-2, with D maybe TRBD1 (5 bases). The V gene lost 8 bases and the J gene lost 0 bases, with 13 bases spanning the gap. Germline V lookup: CDR1 MNHEY, CDR2 SVGAGI. The CDR3 contains 14 residues. The CDR3 sequence is CASSRGSTNYGYTF. In nucleotides, the CDR3 is TGTGCCAGCTCACGGGGGAGTACTAACTATGGCTACACCTTC.

This clonotype appeared many times. The rearrangement joins TRBV7-9 to TRBJ2-1; TRBD2 aligns across 7 bases. The germline V gene has CDR1 SEHNR and CDR2 FQNEAQ (reference sequence). This CDR3 region has 16 residues. V lost 0 bases, J lost 5 bases, and 7 bases stayed unmatched. This chain's CDR3 is CASSLARLAADNEQFF. The CDR3 coding sequence is TGTGCCAGCAGCTTAGCGCGGCTAGCGGCCGACAATGAGCAGTTCTTC. Supplemented by reference TRBV7-9 and TRBJ2-1, the full variable domain reads DTGVSQNPRHKITKRGQNVTFRCDPISEHNRLYWYRQTLGQGPEFLTYFQNEAQLEKSRLLSDRFSAERPKGSFSTLEIQRTEQGDSAMYLCASSLARLAADNEQFFGPGTRLTVL.

The rearrangement joins TRBV15 to TRBJ2-2; 7 bases line up with TRBD2. V lost 6 bases and J lost 0; bases outside the gene matches: 13. Per the germline V gene, CDR1 is LNHNV and CDR2 is YYDKDF (reference sequence). This CDR3 is 18 amino acids long. The CDR3 sequence: CATRKGGMGLANTGELFF. In nucleotides, the CDR3 is TGTGCCACCAGAAAGGGAGGGATGGGACTCGCGAACACCGGGGAGCTGTTTTTT.

The chain couples TRBV6-5 to TRBJ1-4, with 7 bases identical to TRBD1. This CDR3 is built from 15 residues. The germline V gene encodes CDR1 MNHEY and CDR2 SVGAGI. V shed 2 bases, J shed 8 bases, and the junction held 8 bases outside the gene matches. CDR3 in DNA: TGTGCCAGCAGTTACCCACAGGGGTCACGGGAAAAACTGTTTTTT. Amino acid sequence: CASSYPQGSREKLFF.